This passage covers 5 T cell receptor beta chains from one sample sequenced in a study of T-cell memory formation after mild COVID-19. TCRdb called the 5' RACE reads again in MiXCR, with one record for every CDR3 protein. The profile covers more than 70,000 distinct CDR3 sequences, with approximately 15% appearing a single time and around 29% taken by the ten largest. The sequenced material came from PBMCs or a T cell subset sorted from them (not recorded which). The receptors shown here come from an adult woman who had mild COVID-19 (a few samples of this study predate the infection). Cell type and time point are not known.

This clonotype was counted between two and nine times. This sequence joins TRBV7-9 and TRBJ2-5; D might be TRBD1 (5 bases). Germline V CDR1 and CDR2: SEHNR, FQNEAQ (reference sequence). The CDR3 is 17 residues long. The V gene lost 7 bases and the J gene lost 2 bases, with 23 bases spanning the gap. CDR3 region: CASTMGRNWPTQETQYF. CDR3 bases: TGTGCCAGCACCATGGGGCGAAATTGGCCAACACAAGAGACCCAGTACTTC.

This clonotype was counted only a few times. The chain recombines TRBV9 with TRBJ2-2; 13 bases are shared with TRBD2. Germline CDR1 reads SGDLS; CDR2 reads YYNGEE. V gave up 3 bases and J gave up 4 bases; unmatched junction bases: 3. The CDR3 extends over 16 amino acids. In nucleotides, the CDR3 is TGTGCCAGCAGCGCCTGGACTAGCGGGAGCACCGGGGAGCTGTTTTTT. Protein: CASSAWTSGSTGELFF.

This clonotype appeared a few times. This sequence joins TRBV29-1 and TRBJ1-1; no definite D call. The germline V gene has CDR1 SQVTM and CDR2 ANQGSEA. The CDR3 is 13 amino acids. Trimming removed 8 bases from V and 2 bases from J, with 15 bases in between. CDR3 DNA sequence: TGCAGCCTTAACGGGGTCTCCAACACTGAAGCTTTCTTT. This codes for CSLNGVSNTEAFF.

This clonotype was seen a few times. The chain uses TRBV11-2 and TRBJ2-1; 7 bases align to TRBD2. The germline V gene encodes CDR1 SGHAT and CDR2 FQNNGV. After removal of 0 bases from V and 3 bases from J, the junction contained 2 bases not matched to a gene. The CDR3 spans 15 residues. DNA of the CDR3: TGTGCCAGCAGCTTAGAGACTAGCTTCTACAATGAGCAGTTCTTC. This translates into CASSLETSFYNEQFF. Based on the CDR3 plus reference TRBV11-2 and TRBJ2-1, the full variable domain is EAGVAQSPRYKIIEKRQSVAFWCNPISGHATLYWYQQILGQGPKLLIQFQNNGVVDDSQLPKDRFSAERLKGVDSTLKIQPAKLEDSAVYLCASSLETSFYNEQFFGPGTRLTVL.

This clonotype has just a few counts. V usage is TRBV20-1 and J usage is TRBJ1-1; D is possibly TRBD1 (6 bases). V dropped 5 bases and J dropped 2 bases, with 9 bases sitting between them. Germline V lookup: CDR1 DFQATT, CDR2 SNEGSKA (reference sequence). This CDR3 contains 12 residues. In nucleotides, the CDR3 is TGCAGTGCTTCGGACAGCAACACTGAAGCTTTCTTT. It codes for CSASDSNTEAFF.